Presented here are 29 T cell receptor beta chains from one specimen sequenced in a study of T cell repertoires in cytomegalovirus infection (dated by TCRdb to about 2019). These receptors have no identified antigens. TCRdb lists the instrument as Illumina HiSeq 1500. The public reads were quality trimmed at Q25 with fastp and then assembled into clones with MiXCR by TCRdb, keeping productive beta chains. Duplicate CDR3 protein sequences are folded into a single record with the most common DNA and genes. The sample has roughly 800,000 distinct CDR3 sequences on record, just under 30% of them singletons. The ten largest make up about an eighth of the sample. Read against the paper, the sample's treatment or condition label means: in vitro stimulation with specific CMV peptide epitopes to enrich CMV-specific T cells. The material was cultured CD8+ T cells from PBMCs, obtained from culture after CMV antigen stimulation. Every receptor here comes from a human donor in good health (CMV status not recorded). Some clones in this sample may be carry-over from other donors' samples.

The chain recombines TRBV4-2 with TRBJ2-7; TRBD1 matches 7 bases. Trimming at V came to 2 bases and at J to 5 bases, leaving 3 bases not matched to a gene. Germline V gene data show CDR1 as LGHNA and CDR2 as YNFKEQ. The CDR3 consists of 13 residues. CDR3 coding DNA: TGTGCCAGCAGCCAACGACAGGGCGACGAGCAGTACTTC. This codes for CASSQRQGDEQYF.

This clonotype was counted only a few times. The V call is TRBV2, the J call TRBJ2-1, with TRBD2 matching 10 bases. CDR3 length: 14 amino acids. The V gene end was trimmed by 9 bases and the J gene end by 7 bases; junction bases not matched to a gene: 9. Per the germline V gene, CDR1 is SNHLY and CDR2 is FYNNEI. CDR3 sequence: CASPAGGHVNEQFF. The DNA for the CDR3 is TGTGCCAGTCCAGCGGGGGGGCATGTGAATGAGCAGTTCTTC.

The V call is TRBV4-2, the J call TRBJ2-2; possible D gene TRBD1, 6 bases. Germline V CDR1 and CDR2: LGHNA, YNFKEQ. The CDR3 sequence is 15 residues long. Trimming removed 10 bases from V and 4 bases from J, with 19 bases in between. The chain's CDR3 is CATSRQGSGTGELFF. The CDR3 DNA reads TGTGCCACCTCGAGGCAGGGGAGCGGCACCGGGGAGCTGTTTTTT.

This clonotype has just a few counts. The chain recombines TRBV6-6 with TRBJ2-7; D might be TRBD1 (6 bases). V lost 5 bases and J lost 2, with 16 bases in between. The CDR3 has 15 amino acids. The germline V gene encodes CDR1 MNHNY and CDR2 SVGAGI (reference sequence). The DNA of the CDR3 is TGTGCCAGCAGTACCGGGACACAGGGAACCTACGAGCAGTACTTC. Translated, it gives CASSTGTQGTYEQYF.

This clonotype was picked up a small number of times. The chain's CDR3 is CASSALAGETYEQYV. The CDR3 coding sequence is TGTGCCAGCAGTGCACTAGCGGGGGAAACCTACGAGCAGTACGTC. The J gene is TRBJ2-7, the V gene TRBV6-2 or TRBV6-3; 11 nucleotides agree with TRBD2. The CDR3 has 15 residues. Germline CDR1 and CDR2: MNHEY and SVGEGT. Trimming cost V 5 bases and J 2 bases; bases outside gene matches: 5.

V usage is TRBV14 and J usage is TRBJ2-1, with 16 bases fitting TRBD2. J was trimmed by 8 bases and V by 3 bases; bases with no gene match: 7. CDR3 length: 17 residues. Germline V gene sequence: CDR1 SGHDN, CDR2 FVKESK. In DNA, the CDR3 is TGTGCCAGCAGCCACAAGTCCGGGACTAGCGGGAGGGATGAGCAGTTCTTC. Translation gives CASSHKSGTSGRDEQFF.

The V and J genes are TRBV7-2 and TRBJ1-2; 7 bases fit TRBD1. The CDR3 extends over 17 amino acids. Unmatched junction bases numbered 9, after V lost 2 bases and J lost 0 bases. The germline V gene has CDR1 SGHTA and CDR2 FQGNSA. This chain's CDR3 is CASSLSLGQNANYGYTF. The CDR3 nucleotides are TGTGCCAGCAGCTTAAGCTTGGGACAGAACGCTAACTATGGCTACACCTTC.

The rearrangement links TRBV5-1 to TRBJ2-1; 7 bases agree with TRBD2. CDR3 length: 13 amino acids. The V gene end was trimmed by 6 bases and the J gene end by 9 bases; junction bases not matched to a gene: 9. Per germline, CDR1 SGHRS and CDR2 YFSETQ. CDR3 sequence reads: CASNRGRDGEQFF. The CDR3 DNA reads as TGCGCCAGCAACCGGGGGAGGGACGGTGAGCAGTTCTTC.

The chain joins TRBV4-2 to TRBJ2-5, with 10 bases lining up with TRBD1. V lost 2 bases and J lost 6; bases outside the gene matches: 6. The CDR3 length is 15 residues. The germline V gene has CDR1 LGHNA and CDR2 YNFKEQ. CDR3: CASSQPGQGTQTQYF. Here the CDR3 DNA reads TGTGCCAGCAGCCAACCGGGACAGGGGACACAGACCCAGTACTTC.

This clonotype was counted between two and nine times. The chain carries TRBV27 and TRBJ1-1, with D possibly being TRBD1 (5 bases). Trimming took 5 bases from V and 0 from J, leaving 13 bases between them. This CDR3 comprises 15 residues. CDR1 and CDR2 from the germline V gene are MNHEY and SMNVEV (reference sequence). CDR3 in amino acids: CASSTGRLLNTEAFF. The CDR3 coding sequence is TGTGCCAGCAGTACGGGACGGTTGCTGAACACTGAAGCTTTCTTT.

V and J are TRBV7-9 and TRBJ2-1, with D perhaps matching TRBD2 (5 bases). This CDR3 spans 15 amino acids. Germline CDR1 reads SEHNR; CDR2 reads FQNEAQ (reference sequence). V was cut by 5 bases and J by 4 bases, with 15 bases left in between. The CDR3, as DNA: TGTGCCAGCAGCCATACGAGTCGGACTTACAATGAGCAGTTCTTC. Amino acids: CASSHTSRTYNEQFF.

This clonotype occurred a few times. This chain uses TRBV6-2 or TRBV6-3 with TRBJ1-5, with D uncertain. V was cut by 4 bases and J by 9 bases, with 7 bases left in between. Germline values: CDR1 MNHEY, CDR2 SVGEGT. This CDR3 is built from 11 residues. CDR3 protein: CASSSPWPQHF. CDR3 sequence (DNA): TGTGCCAGCAGTTCTCCGTGGCCCCAGCATTTT.

The chain joins TRBV7-6 to TRBJ2-3, with D possibly being TRBD2 (5 bases). The CDR3 is 14 residues long. Germline lookup yields CDR1 SGHVS and CDR2 FNYEAQ. V gave up 5 bases and J gave up 2 bases, with 11 bases separating them. The CDR3 nucleotides read TGTGCCAGCAGCCGTATCGGGATCACAGATACGCAGTATTTT. It is translated as CASSRIGITDTQYF.

This clonotype has ten or more counts. This chain's CDR3 is CASSLTSGGPHTDTQYF. The CDR3 DNA sequence: TGTGCCAGCAGCTTGACTAGCGGGGGGCCTCACACAGATACGCAGTATTTT. The rearrangement uses TRBV7-2 and TRBJ2-3; 13 bases line up with TRBD2. CDR3 length: 17 residues. CDR1 is SGHTA and CDR2 is FQGNSA in the germline V gene. V dropped 3 bases and J dropped 2; count of bases not matched to a gene: 5.

This clonotype was picked up a small number of times. The CDR3 spells CATSGLTREQFF. The CDR3 nucleotides read TGTGCCACCAGTGGTCTCACTCGAGAGCAGTTCTTC. The V gene is TRBV24-1, the J gene TRBJ2-1; D ambiguous. The germline gives CDR1 KGHDR, CDR2 SFDVKD. The CDR3 contains 12 residues. Trimming cost V 5 bases and J 10 bases, with 11 bases left between them.

In this sample, this clonotype turned up a few times. CDR3 nucleotides: TGTGCCAGCAGTTACGTGAGTCCAACAGATACGCAGTATTTT. Translated: CASSYVSPTDTQYF. This chain links TRBV6-2 or TRBV6-3 with TRBJ2-3; D not resolved. The V end lost 2 bases, the J end lost 3 bases, and 9 bases lay between the germline ends. CDR1 is MNHEY and CDR2 is SVGEGT in the germline V gene. There are 14 residues in the CDR3.

This clonotype was seen ten or more times. The gene calls are TRBV7-9 and TRBJ2-1; D is unresolved. V lost 1 base, J lost 2 bases, and 6 bases lay in between. CDR3 length: 14 residues. In germline, CDR1 is SEHNR, CDR2 FQNEAQ (reference sequence). CDR3 amino acids: CASSLGHPYNEQFF. The CDR3 DNA is TGTGCCAGCAGCTTAGGGCACCCCTACAATGAGCAGTTCTTC.

A remark on this clonotype: Sequence at one end of the junction differs from germline and may be a read error. This chain joins TRBV5-3 and TRBJ2-1; 12 nucleotides agree with TRBD1. TRBV5-3 is an ORF, and what it does is uncertain. The CDR3 spans 19 residues. For the CDR3, the DNA is TGTGCCAGCAGCTTGGGTGGGACAGGGGGCCCAAGCTCCTACAATGAGCAGTTCTTC. Its translation: CASSLGGTGGPSSYNEQFF.

V gene TRBV19 combines with J gene TRBJ2-2, with 7 bases lining up with TRBD1. Per the germline V gene, CDR1 is LNHDA and CDR2 is SQIVND (reference sequence). The CDR3 is 15 amino acids. V trimming: 4 bases; J trimming: 6 bases; junction bases outside the gene matches: 8. CDR3: CASSSDRVGPGELFF. The CDR3 nucleotides read TGTGCCAGTAGTAGTGACAGGGTCGGACCCGGGGAGCTGTTTTTT.

The V and J genes are TRBV2 and TRBJ2-2; D is perhaps TRBD1 (6 bases). CDR1 is SNHLY and CDR2 is FYNNEI in the germline V gene. With 2 bases removed from V and 4 bases from J, the gap between germline ends came to 11 bases. CDR3 size: 15 residues. The CDR3 DNA sequence: TGTGCCAGCAGTGAATACAGGGCGGGCACCGGGGAGCTGTTTTTT. Amino acid sequence: CASSEYRAGTGELFF.

The V and J genes are TRBV5-1 and TRBJ2-7; no firm D call. This CDR3 comprises 16 residues. Germline CDR1 is SGHRS and CDR2 is YFSETQ. Trimming cost V 0 bases and J 5 bases, with 18 bases left between them. The CDR3 DNA sequence: TGCGCCAGCAGCTTGGCCGGCTTAGGGTCAACCGACGAGCAGTACTTC. Its protein is CASSLAGLGSTDEQYF.

This chain joins TRBV6-6 and TRBJ1-3, with D possibly TRBD1 on 5 matching bases. The CDR3 spans 19 residues. Germline V gene data show CDR1 as MNHNY and CDR2 as SVGAGI (reference sequence). V was pared by 2 bases and J by 0 bases, with 20 bases between. This CDR3 reads CASSYSGASDSTSGNTIYF. As DNA, the CDR3 is TGTGCCAGCAGTTACAGCGGGGCGTCGGACTCCACCTCTGGAAACACCATATATTTT.

This clonotype was seen a few times. The J gene is TRBJ1-6, the V gene TRBV6-6, with 10 bases fitting TRBD1. The CDR3 runs 19 residues. V shed 4 bases, J shed 9 bases, and the junction held 18 bases outside the gene matches. Looked up from germline, CDR1 is MNHNY and CDR2 is SVGAGI (reference sequence). The CDR3 reads CASSSTGTGASTGGSPLHF. CDR3 nucleotides: TGTGCCAGCAGTTCAACCGGGACAGGGGCGTCTACGGGGGGTTCACCCCTCCACTTT.

The V gene is TRBV7-6, the J gene TRBJ1-1; tentative D call: TRBD1 (5 bases). The CDR3 is 13 amino acids. Germline CDR1 and CDR2: SGHVS and FNYEAQ. V lost 7 bases and J lost 0, with 9 bases in between. CDR3 protein: CASTGGVNTEAFF. The DNA for the CDR3 is TGTGCCAGCACCGGGGGAGTGAACACTGAAGCTTTCTTT.

V usage is TRBV7-9 and J usage is TRBJ1-4; a possible D gene is TRBD1 (5 bases). CDR1 and CDR2 from the germline V gene are SEHNR and FQNEAQ (reference sequence). The V gene lost 2 bases and the J gene lost 3 bases, with 22 bases spanning the gap. The CDR3 covers 19 residues. CDR3: CASSLQPPGYGASNEKLFF. In DNA form, the CDR3 reads TGTGCCAGCAGCTTACAACCCCCAGGGTATGGCGCATCTAATGAAAAACTGTTTTTT. Variable domain in full (rest from reference TRBV7-9 and TRBJ1-4): DTGVSQNPRHKITKRGQNVTFRCDPISEHNRLYWYRQTLGQGPEFLTYFQNEAQLEKSRLLSDRFSAERPKGSFSTLEIQRTEQGDSAMYLCASSLQPPGYGASNEKLFFGSGTQLSVL.

The genes are TRBV27 and TRBJ1-1; 7 nucleotides agree with TRBD1. CDR1 MNHEY and CDR2 SMNVEV come from the germline V gene (reference sequence). Trimming cost V 5 bases and J 1 base; bases outside gene matches: 7. This CDR3 has 15 amino acids. The CDR3 DNA follows: TGTGCCAGCAGTACGCCGCAGGGGGGGAACACTGAAGCTTTCTTT. This translates into CASSTPQGGNTEAFF.

A word on this clonotype: This may come from a read error, since a much larger clone is one base off. V is TRBV7-4 and J is TRBJ1-2, with a possible D match to TRBD1 (6 bases). The CDR3 sequence is 13 residues long. Germline CDR1 reads SGHVT; CDR2 reads SQSDAQ. CDR3 DNA sequence: TGTGCCAGCAGCTGGGTCTCCCCCGGGGGCTACGCCTTC. It encodes CASSWVSPGGYAF.

This clonotype turned up a few times. V is TRBV6-1 and J is TRBJ2-7; 14 bases map to TRBD2. Trimming cost V 6 bases and J 2 bases; bases outside gene matches: 9. Germline V gene data show CDR1 as MNHNS and CDR2 as SASEGT. The length of the CDR3 is 17 residues. The CDR3 DNA sequence: TGTGCCAGCAGCCCCGGGACTAGCGGGGGTTCAACCTACGAGCAGTACTTC. Translated, it gives CASSPGTSGGSTYEQYF.

As regards this clonotype: Here the CDR3 omits its conserved ending phenylalanine or tryptophan, so a read error is the likely source. The DNA is omitted, as the CDR3 cannot be located on it reliably, and the CDR3 follows TCRdb's listing. The chain employs TRBV27 and TRBJ1-6; TRBD1, the table's D call, was not compared with the DNA. CDR1 is MNHEY, CDR2 SMNVEV, per germline (reference sequence). The CDR3 has 11 residues if both end residues are counted. CDR3 sequence reads: CASSPPHSLSL.